This TCR beta chain was retrieved from a study of blood T cell repertoires in COVID-19 (dated by TCRdb to the early 2020s). As for the study more broadly: The collaborator samples originated in the United States, Italy and Spain and spanned the acute and convalescent phases of COVID-19. The repertoires were released in a freely available public database intended as a resource for research on the immune response to SARS-CoV-2. HLA class I and class II types, where available, came from metadata supplied by the sample provider rather than from assay-based typing. The prospective study material was composed of cDNA or gDNA derived from T cells, B-cell-depleted T cells, or PBMCs. Subjects who had been exposed to COVID-19, were actively infected with it, or had recovered from it provided the deeply sampled blood TCRbeta repertoires that made up the dataset. Sample metadata almost always included a de-identified subject ID, COVID-19 status, age in years and sex. Samples were obtained from the ongoing ImmuneRACE study (first 160 participants) and from about 1,300 subjects provided by 6 global collaborators. Beyond this particular receptor, the publication reports: How much clinical and demographic metadata was included differed by source and by participant, and the metadata was provided uncurated.

Germline trimming amounts to 4 bases on V and 2 bases on J, with 5 as the count of junction bases outside the gene matches. For CDR1 and CDR2, the germline V gene (reference sequence) lists LNHDA and SQIVND. The CDR3 numbers 15 residues from cysteine through phenylalanine. Left in the record is the CDR3 DNA by itself, 45 bases read in frame from the first base. The immunoSEQ Assay, a bias-controlled multiplex PCR, was used to amplify TCRbeta CDR3 regions from genomic DNA. Regarding the original processing steps: The number of nucleated cells in each sample was estimated from the amplification of reference gene primers within the assay. Sequence reads were collapsed and filtered to measure the absolute abundance of every unique TCRbeta CDR3 rearrangement. Productive Simpson clonality was computed per sample as the square root of Simpson's diversity index over productive rearrangements. TCRdb obtained this table from immuneACCESS and retained in-frame rearrangements with V and J assigned. These tables miss some clones; where compared with another copy, unresolved V genes account for less than half of the shortfall, and the remainder is unexplained. V, J and clone size are those of that table, while D and trimming were read from the DNA. The sample table shows 15,000 to 20,000 clones, and 82% are seen once. The ten largest clones represent about 6% of the sample.

Concerning this clone itself: This clone's antigen is unknown. Base qualities are not provided; no much larger clone lies one nucleotide away.

Whole blood was collected in K2EDTA tubes by collaborating institutions according to the institutions' own protocols. For TCRbeta analysis, collaborators shipped samples in one of three forms: frozen whole blood, isolated PBMCs, or DNA extracted from either of those sample types. The sequenced sample was peripheral blood. The chain couples TRBV19 to TRBJ1-2, with 9 bases aligning to TRBD1. This TCR derives from a human donor in a cohort sampled during active COVID-19. CDR3 sequence: CASSTPGQGNYGYTF. The nucleotides read TGTGCCAGTAGTACTCCCGGACAGGGGAACTATGGCTACACCTTC.